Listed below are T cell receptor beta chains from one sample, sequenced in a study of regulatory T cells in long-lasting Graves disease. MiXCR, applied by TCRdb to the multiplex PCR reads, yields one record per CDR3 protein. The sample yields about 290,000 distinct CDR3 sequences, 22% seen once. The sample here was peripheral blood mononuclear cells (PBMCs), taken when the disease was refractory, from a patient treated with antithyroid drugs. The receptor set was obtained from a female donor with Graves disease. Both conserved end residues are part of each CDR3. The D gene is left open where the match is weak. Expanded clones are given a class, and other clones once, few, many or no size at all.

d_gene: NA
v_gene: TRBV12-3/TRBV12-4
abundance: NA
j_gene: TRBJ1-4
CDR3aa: CASSGTNEKLFF
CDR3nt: TGTGCCAGCAGTGGGACTAATGAAAAACTGTTTTTT

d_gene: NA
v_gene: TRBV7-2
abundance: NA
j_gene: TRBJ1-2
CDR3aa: CASSQDFGADGYTF
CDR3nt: TGCGCCAGCAGCCAAGACTTCGGGGCTGATGGCTACACCTTC

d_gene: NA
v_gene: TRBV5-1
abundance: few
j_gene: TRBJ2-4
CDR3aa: CASSLGLGNIQYF
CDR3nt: TGCGCCAGCAGCTTGGGTCTGGGTAACATTCAGTACTTC

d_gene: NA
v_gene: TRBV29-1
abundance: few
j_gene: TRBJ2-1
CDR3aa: CSVVGVRGTGETSSYNEQFF
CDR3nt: TGCAGCGTTGTAGGGGTGAGGGGTACGGGCGAAACAAGCTCCTACAATGAGCAGTTCTTC

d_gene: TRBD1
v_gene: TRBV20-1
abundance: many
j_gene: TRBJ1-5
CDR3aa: CSAMGQGNGQPQHF
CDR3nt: TGCAGTGCTATGGGACAGGGGAACGGTCAGCCCCAGCATTTT

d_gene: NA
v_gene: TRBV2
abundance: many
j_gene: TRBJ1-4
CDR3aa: CASSERRANEKLFF
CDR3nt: TGTGCCAGCAGTGAAAGGAGGGCAAATGAAAAACTGTTTTTT

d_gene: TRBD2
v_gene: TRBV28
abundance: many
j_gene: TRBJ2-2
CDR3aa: CASSPAAGGSGRGTGELFF
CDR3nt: TGTGCCAGCAGTCCCGCGGCTGGGGGTAGCGGGAGGGGCACCGGGGAGCTGTTTTTT

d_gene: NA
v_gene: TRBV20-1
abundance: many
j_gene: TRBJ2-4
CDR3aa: CSAPDTGKNIQYF
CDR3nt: TGCAGTGCCCCCGACACTGGCAAAAACATTCAGTACTTC

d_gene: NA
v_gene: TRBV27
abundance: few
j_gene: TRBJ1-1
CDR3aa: CASSLYQGTGTEAFF
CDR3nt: TGTGCCAGCAGTTTATATCAGGGGACGGGCACTGAAGCTTTCTTT

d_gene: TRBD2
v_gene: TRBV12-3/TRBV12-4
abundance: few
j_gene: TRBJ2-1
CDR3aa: CASSPGLAGVGYNEQFF
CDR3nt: TGTGCCAGCAGTCCGGGACTAGCGGGAGTCGGCTACAATGAGCAGTTCTTC

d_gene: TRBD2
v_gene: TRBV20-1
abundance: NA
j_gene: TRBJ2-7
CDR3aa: CSARGGQGREWHEQYF
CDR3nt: TGCAGTGCTAGAGGTGGTCAAGGGCGGGAGTGGCACGAGCAGTACTTC

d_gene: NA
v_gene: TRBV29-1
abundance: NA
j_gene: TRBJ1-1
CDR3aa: CSVEGDGLEAFF
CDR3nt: TGCAGCGTTGAAGGGGACGGACTTGAAGCTTTCTTT

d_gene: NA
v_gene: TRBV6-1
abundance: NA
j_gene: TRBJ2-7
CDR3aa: CASSEVSAAAYEQYF
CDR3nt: TGTGCCAGCAGTGAAGTGTCGGCGGCGGCATACGAGCAGTACTTC

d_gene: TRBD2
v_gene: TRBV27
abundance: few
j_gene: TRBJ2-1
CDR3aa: CARKGWREGIDEQFF
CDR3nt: TGTGCCAGGAAGGGATGGCGGGAGGGAATCGATGAGCAGTTCTTC

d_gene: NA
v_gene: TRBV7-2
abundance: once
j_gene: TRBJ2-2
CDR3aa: CASSLTTSSAGLFF
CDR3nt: TGTGCCAGCAGCTTAACTACTAGCAGCGCAGGGCTGTTTTTT